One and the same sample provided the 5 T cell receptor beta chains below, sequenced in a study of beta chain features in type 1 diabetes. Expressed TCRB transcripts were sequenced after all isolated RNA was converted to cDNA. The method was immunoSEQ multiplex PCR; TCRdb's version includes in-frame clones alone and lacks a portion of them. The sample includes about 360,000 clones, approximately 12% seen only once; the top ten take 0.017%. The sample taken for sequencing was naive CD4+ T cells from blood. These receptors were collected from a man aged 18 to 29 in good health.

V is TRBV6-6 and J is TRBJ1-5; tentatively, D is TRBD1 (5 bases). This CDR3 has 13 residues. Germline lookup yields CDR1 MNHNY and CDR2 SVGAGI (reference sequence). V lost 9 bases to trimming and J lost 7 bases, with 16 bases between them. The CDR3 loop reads CASSGQVDQPQHF. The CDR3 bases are TGTGCCAGTTCAGGGCAGGTGGACCAGCCCCAGCATTTT.

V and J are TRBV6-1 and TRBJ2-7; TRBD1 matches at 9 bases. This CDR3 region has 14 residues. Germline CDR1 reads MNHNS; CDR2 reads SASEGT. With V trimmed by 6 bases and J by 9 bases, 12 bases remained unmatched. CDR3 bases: TGTGCCAGCAGCAGTCGGGACAGGGTGGTAGGGCAGTACTTC. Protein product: CASSSRDRVVGQYF.

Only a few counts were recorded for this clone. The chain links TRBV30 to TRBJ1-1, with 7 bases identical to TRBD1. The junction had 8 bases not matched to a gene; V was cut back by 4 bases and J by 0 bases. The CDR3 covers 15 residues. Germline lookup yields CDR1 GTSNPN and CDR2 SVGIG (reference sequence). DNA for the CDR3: TGTGCCTGGAATGGGGACAGACCCATGAACACTGAAGCTTTCTTT. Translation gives CAWNGDRPMNTEAFF.

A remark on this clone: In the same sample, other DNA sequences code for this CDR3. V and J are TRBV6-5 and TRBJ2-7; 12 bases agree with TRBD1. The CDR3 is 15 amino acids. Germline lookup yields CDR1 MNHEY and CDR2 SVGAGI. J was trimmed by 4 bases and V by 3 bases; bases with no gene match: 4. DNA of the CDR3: TGTGCCAGCAGTTATTCGGGACAGGGGGCTTACGAGCAGTACTTC. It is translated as CASSYSGQGAYEQYF.

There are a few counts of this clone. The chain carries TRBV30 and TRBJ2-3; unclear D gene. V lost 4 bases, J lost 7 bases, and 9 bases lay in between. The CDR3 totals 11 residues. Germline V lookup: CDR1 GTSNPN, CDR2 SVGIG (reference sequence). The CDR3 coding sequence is TGTGCCTGGACTAGTAGCCATACGCAGTATTTT. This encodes CAWTSSHTQYF.